This TCR beta chain was documented in a study of beta chain features in type 1 diabetes. Whole-study findings and limits: Across all four CD4+ subsets, people with type 1 diabetes showed modestly shorter TCRB CDR3s.

This clone came up a few times. The antigen is not known. The study reverse transcribed the entire isolated RNA, so it sequenced expressed TCRB transcripts. Measured with immunoSEQ multiplex PCR; TCRdb has only the in-frame clones, and not every one. The top ten clones hold less than 0.025% of a sample with hundreds of thousands of clones, roughly an eighth of them seen once. The CDR3 totals 12 residues. V shed 4 bases, J shed 19 bases, and the junction held 10 bases outside the gene matches. Germline CDR1 MNHEY, CDR2 SVGAGI. The chain employs TRBV6-5 and TRBJ1-6; 7 nucleotides match TRBD1. Material for sequencing was naive CD4+ T cells from blood. The TCR originated in a man between 18 and 29 years old with type 1 diabetes. The CDR3 DNA is TGTGCCAGCAGTTCCCCGACAGGGCCCGCACACTTT. Encoded protein: CASSSPTGPAHF.